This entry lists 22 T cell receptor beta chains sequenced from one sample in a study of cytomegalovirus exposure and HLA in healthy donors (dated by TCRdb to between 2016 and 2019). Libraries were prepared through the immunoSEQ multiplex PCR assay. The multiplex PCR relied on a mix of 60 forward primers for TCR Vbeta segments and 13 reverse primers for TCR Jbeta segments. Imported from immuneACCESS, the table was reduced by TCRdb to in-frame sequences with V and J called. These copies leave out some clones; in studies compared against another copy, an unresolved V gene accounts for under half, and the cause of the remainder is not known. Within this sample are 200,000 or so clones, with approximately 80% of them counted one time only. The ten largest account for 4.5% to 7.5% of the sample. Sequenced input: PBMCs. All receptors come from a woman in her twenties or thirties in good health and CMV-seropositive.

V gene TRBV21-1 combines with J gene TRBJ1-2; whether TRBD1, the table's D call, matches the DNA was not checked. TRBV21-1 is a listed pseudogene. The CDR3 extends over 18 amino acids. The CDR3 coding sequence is TGTGCCAGCAGCTTGGAATCAGGGTGGTATATGGCTAACTATGGCTACACCTTC. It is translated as CASSLESGWYMANYGYTF.

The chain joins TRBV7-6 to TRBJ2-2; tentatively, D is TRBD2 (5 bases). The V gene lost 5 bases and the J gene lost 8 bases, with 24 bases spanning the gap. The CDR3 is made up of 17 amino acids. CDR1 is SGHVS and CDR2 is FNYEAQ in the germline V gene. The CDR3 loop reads CASSNLLSRALGGELFF. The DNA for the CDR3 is TGTGCCAGCAGCAATTTACTTTCGAGGGCCTTAGGGGGGGAGCTGTTTTTT. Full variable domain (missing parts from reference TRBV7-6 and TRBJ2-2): GAGVSQSPRYKVTKRGQDVALRCDPISGHVSLYWYRQALGQGPEFLTYFNYEAQQDKSGLPNDRFSAERPEGSISTLTIQRTEQRDSAMYRCASSNLLSRALGGELFFGEGSRLTVL.

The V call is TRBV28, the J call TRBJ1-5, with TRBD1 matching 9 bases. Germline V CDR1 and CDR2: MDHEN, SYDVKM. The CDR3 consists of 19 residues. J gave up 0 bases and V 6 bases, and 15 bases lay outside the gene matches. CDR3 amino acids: CASSSTRGQGWYSNQPQHF. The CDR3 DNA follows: TGTGCCAGCAGCTCTACGCGGGGACAGGGCTGGTATAGCAATCAGCCCCAGCATTTT.

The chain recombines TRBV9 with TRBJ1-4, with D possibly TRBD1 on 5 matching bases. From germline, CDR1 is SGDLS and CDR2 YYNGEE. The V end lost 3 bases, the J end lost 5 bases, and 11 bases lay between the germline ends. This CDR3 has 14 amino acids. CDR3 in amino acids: CASSETVANEKLFF. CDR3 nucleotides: TGTGCCAGCAGCGAGACAGTTGCGAATGAAAAACTGTTTTTT.

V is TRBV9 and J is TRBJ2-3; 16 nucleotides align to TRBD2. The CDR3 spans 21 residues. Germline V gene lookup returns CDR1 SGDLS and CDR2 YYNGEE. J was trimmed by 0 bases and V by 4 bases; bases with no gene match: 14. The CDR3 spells CASSPTPGLAGGYTSTDTQYF. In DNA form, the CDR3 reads TGTGCCAGCAGCCCAACGCCGGGACTAGCGGGAGGGTACACTAGCACAGATACGCAGTATTTT.

CDR3 coding DNA: TGTGCCAGCTCCCGGGACAGGGGGGGCGAGACCCAGTACTTC. It is translated as CASSRDRGGETQYF. The V call is TRBV19, the J call TRBJ2-5; 11 bases map to TRBD1. The CDR3 is 14 amino acids. V was pared by 9 bases and J by 5 bases, with 8 bases of the junction left unmatched. Germline V lookup: CDR1 LNHDA, CDR2 SQIVND (reference sequence).

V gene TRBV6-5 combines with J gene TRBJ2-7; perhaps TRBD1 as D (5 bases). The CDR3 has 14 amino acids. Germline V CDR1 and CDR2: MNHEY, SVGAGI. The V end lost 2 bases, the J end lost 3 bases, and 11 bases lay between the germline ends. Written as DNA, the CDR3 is TGTGCCAGCAGTTACGAGTGGCAGGGCTACGAGCAGTACTTC. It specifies CASSYEWQGYEQYF.

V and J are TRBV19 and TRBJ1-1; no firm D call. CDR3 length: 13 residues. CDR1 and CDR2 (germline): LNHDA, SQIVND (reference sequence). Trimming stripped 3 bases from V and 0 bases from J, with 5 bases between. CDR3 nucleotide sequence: TGTGCCAGTAGTATTACACTGAACACTGAAGCTTTCTTT. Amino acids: CASSITLNTEAFF.

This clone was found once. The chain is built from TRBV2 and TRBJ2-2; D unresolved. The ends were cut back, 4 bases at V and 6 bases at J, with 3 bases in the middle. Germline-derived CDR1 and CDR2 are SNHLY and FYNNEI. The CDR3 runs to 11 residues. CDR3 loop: CASSASGELFF. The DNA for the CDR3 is TGTGCCAGCAGTGCGTCCGGGGAGCTGTTTTTT.

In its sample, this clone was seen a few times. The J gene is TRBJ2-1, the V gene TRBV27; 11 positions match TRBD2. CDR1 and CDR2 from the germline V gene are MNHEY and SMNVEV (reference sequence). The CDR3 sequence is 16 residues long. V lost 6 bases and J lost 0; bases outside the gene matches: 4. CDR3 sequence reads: CASRVAGGGSYNEQFF. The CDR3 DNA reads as TGTGCCAGCAGAGTAGCGGGAGGGGGCTCCTACAATGAGCAGTTCTTC.

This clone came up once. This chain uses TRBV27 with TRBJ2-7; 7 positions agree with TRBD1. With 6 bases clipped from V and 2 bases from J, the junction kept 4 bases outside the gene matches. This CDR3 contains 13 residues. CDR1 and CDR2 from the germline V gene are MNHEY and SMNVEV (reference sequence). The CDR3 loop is CASRRGLTYEQYF. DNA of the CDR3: TGTGCCAGCAGAAGGGGGCTGACCTACGAGCAGTACTTC.

The CDR3 region is CASSQGEVSQEQYF. The CDR3 region has the DNA TGCGCCAGCAGCCAAGGGGAGGTGAGTCAGGAGCAGTACTTC. The chain combines TRBV4-1 with TRBJ2-7, with D possibly being TRBD2 (6 bases). V shed 1 base and J shed 7 bases, with 14 bases lying between them. The V gene's germline CDR1 is MGHRA and CDR2 YSYEKL. The CDR3 consists of 14 residues.

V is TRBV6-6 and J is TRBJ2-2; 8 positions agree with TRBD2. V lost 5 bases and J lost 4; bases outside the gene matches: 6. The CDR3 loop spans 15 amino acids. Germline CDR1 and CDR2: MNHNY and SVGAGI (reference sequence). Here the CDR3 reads CASSALAALTGELFF. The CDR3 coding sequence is TGTGCCAGCAGTGCACTAGCGGCCCTCACCGGGGAGCTGTTTTTT.

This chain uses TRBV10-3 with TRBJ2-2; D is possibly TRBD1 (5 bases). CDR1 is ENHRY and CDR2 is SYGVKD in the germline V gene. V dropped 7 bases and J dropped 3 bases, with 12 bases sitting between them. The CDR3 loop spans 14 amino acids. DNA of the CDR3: TGTGCCATCACCCGGATAGGGGACACCGGGGAGCTGTTTTTT. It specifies CAITRIGDTGELFF.

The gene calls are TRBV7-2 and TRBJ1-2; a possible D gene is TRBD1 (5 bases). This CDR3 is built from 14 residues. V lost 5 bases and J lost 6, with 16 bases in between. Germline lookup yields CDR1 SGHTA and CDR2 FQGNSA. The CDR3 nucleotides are TGTGCCAGCAGCCTCGGACCGCAGGGTCATGGCTACACCTTC. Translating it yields CASSLGPQGHGYTF.

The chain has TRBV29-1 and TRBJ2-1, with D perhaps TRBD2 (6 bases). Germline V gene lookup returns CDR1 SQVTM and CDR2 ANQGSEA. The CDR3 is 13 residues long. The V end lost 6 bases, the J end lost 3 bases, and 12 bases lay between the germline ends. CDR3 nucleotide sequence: TGCAGCGTACCCGGGACTGACTACAATGAGCAGTTCTTC. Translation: CSVPGTDYNEQFF.

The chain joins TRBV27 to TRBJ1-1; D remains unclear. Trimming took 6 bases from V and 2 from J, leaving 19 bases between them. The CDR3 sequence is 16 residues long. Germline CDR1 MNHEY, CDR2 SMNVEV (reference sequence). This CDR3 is CASRLIPGASNTEAFF. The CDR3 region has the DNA TGTGCCAGCAGATTAATACCGGGAGCCTCTAACACTGAAGCTTTCTTT.

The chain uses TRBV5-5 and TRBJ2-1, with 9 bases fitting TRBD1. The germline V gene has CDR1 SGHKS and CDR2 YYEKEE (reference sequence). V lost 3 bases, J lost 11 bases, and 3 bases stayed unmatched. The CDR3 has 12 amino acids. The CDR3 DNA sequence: TGTGCCAGCAGCTGGACAGGGGACCAGCAGTTCTTC. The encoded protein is CASSWTGDQQFF.

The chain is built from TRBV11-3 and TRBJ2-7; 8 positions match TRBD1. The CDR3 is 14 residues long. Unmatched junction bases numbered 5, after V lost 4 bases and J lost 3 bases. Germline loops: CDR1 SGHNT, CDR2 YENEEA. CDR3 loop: CASSSGQGNYEQYF. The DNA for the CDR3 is TGTGCCAGCAGCTCCGGACAGGGAAACTACGAGCAGTACTTC.

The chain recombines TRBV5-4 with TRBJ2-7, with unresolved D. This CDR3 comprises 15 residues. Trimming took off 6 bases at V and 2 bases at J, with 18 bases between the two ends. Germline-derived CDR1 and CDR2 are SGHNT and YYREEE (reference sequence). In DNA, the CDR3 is TGTGCCAGCACAATCACCCCACAGCATACCTACGAGCAGTACTTC. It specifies CASTITPQHTYEQYF.

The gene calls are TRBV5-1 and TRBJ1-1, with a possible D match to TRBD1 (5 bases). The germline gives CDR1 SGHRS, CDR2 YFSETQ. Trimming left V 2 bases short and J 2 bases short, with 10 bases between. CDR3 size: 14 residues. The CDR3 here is CASSFGGANTEAFF. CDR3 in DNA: TGCGCCAGCAGCTTCGGCGGGGCAAACACTGAAGCTTTCTTT. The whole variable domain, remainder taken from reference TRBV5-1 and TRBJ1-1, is KAGVTQTPRYLIKTRGQQVTLSCSPISGHRSVSWYQQTPGQGLQFLFEYFSETQRNKGNFPGRFSGRQFSNSRSEMNVSTLELGDSALYLCASSFGGANTEAFFGQGTRLTVV.

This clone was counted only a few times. Here the CDR3 reads CASSQELQGTAFF. CDR3 nucleotide sequence: TGTGCCAGCAGCCAAGAACTCCAGGGTACAGCTTTCTTT. The chain is built from TRBV14 and TRBJ1-1; possibly TRBD1 for D (5 bases). The germline V and J ends were trimmed by 0 bases and 10 bases, with 12 bases remaining between them. CDR3 size: 13 residues. Germline-derived CDR1 and CDR2 are SGHDN and FVKESK. Based on the CDR3 plus reference TRBV14 and TRBJ1-1, the full variable domain is EAGVTQFPSHSVIEKGQTVTLRCDPISGHDNLYWYRRVMGKEIKFLLHFVKESKQDESGMPNNRFLAERTGGTYSTLKVQPAELEDSGVYFCASSQELQGTAFFGQGTRLTVV.